This TCR beta chain comes out of a study of spatial heterogeneity in lung cancer. Study as a whole: Fewer alpha-chain than beta-chain sequences were consistently detected.

Study results and caveats: Numbers of ubiquitous and regional expanded TCRs tracked ubiquitous and regional nonsynonymous mutation counts, respectively. For expanded intratumoral alpha and beta TCRs, counts tracked tumor mutation counts.

The CDR3 contains 15 residues. The V gene lost 0 bases and the J gene lost 5 bases, with 14 bases spanning the gap. The germline CDR1 and CDR2 sequences are SGHRS and YFSETQ. Described time point: sample taken at primary tumor resection. A total of more than 65 untreated early-stage non-small cell lung cancer patients served as donors. This clonotype is judged medium-sized. Its antigen is not known. Every individual TCR cDNA molecule carried its own unique molecular identifier, which allowed correction of PCR and sequencing errors. TCRdb ran MiXCR on the 5' RACE reads and lists one entry per CDR3 protein. The data show some 16,000 distinct CDR3 sequences, with over 6.5% seen just once and about 19% held by the top ten.

The chain is built from TRBV5-1 and TRBJ2-5; perhaps D is TRBD1 or TRBD2 (6 bases each). The material sequenced was lung tumor tissue, taken at surgery. The TCR originated in a female donor with early-stage non-small cell lung cancer. The CDR3 here is CASSLEGGSGETQYF. CDR3 DNA: TGCGCCAGCAGCTTGGAAGGGGGGTCCGGTGAGACCCAGTACTTC.